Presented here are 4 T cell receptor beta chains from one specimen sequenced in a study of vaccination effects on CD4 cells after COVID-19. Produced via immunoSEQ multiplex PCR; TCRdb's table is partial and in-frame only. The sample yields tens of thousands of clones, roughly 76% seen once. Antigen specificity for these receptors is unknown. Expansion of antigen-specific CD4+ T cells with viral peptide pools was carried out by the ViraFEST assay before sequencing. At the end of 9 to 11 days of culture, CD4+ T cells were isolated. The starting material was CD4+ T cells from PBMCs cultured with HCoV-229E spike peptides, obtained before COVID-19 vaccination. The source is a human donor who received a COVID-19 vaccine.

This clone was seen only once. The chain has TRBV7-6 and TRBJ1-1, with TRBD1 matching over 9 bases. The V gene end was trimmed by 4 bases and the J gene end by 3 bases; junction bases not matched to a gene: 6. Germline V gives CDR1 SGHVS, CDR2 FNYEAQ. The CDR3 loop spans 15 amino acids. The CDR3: CASSSLQGADTEAFF. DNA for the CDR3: TGTGCCAGCAGCTCGCTACAGGGGGCTGACACTGAAGCTTTCTTT.

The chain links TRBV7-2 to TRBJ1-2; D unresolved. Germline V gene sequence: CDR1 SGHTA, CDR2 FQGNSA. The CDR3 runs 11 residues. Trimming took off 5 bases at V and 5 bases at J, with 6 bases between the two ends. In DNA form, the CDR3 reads TGTGCCAGCAGCCCCGAGTATGGCTACACCTTC. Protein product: CASSPEYGYTF. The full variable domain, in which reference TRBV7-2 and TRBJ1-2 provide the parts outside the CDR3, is GAGVSQSPSNKVTEKGKDVELRCDPISGHTALYWYRQSLGQGLEFLIYFQGNSAPDKSGLPSDRFSAERTGGSVSTLTIQRTQQEDSAVYLCASSPEYGYTFGSGTRLTVV.

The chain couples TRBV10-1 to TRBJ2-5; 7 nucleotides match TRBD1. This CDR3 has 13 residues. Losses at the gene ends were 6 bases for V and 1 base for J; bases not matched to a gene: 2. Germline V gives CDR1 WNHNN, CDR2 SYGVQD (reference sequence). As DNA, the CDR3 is TGCGCCAGCAGCCGGGACAGCCAAGAGACCCAGTACTTC. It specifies CASSRDSQETQYF.

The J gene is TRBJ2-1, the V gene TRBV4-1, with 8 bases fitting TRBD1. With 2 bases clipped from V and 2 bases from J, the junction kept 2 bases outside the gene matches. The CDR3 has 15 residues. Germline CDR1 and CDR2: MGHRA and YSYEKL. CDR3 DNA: TGCGCCAGCAGCCAACTGGACAGGGCCTACAATGAGCAGTTCTTC. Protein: CASSQLDRAYNEQFF.